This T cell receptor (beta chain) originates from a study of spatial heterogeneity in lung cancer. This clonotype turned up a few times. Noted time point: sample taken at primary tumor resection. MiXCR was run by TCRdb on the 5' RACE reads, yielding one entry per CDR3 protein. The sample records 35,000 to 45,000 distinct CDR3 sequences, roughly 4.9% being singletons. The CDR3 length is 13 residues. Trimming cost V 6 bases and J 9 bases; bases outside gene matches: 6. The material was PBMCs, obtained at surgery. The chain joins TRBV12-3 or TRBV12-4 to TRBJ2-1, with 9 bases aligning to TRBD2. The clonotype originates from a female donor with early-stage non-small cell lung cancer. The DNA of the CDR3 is TGTGCCAGCAGCCCGACTAGCGGCGGTGAGCAGTTCTTC. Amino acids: CASSPTSGGEQFF.